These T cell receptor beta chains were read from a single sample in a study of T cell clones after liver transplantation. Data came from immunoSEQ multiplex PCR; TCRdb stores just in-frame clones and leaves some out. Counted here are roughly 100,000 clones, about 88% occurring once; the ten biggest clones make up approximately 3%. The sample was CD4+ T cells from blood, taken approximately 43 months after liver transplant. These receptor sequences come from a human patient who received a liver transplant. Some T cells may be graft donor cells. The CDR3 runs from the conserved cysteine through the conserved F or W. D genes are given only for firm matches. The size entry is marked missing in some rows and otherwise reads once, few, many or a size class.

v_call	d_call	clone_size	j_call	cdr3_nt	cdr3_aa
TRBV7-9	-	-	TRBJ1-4	TGTGCCAGCAGCTTAACCGTGGGTAATGAAAAACTGTTTTTT	CASSLTVGNEKLFF
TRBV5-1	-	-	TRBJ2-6	TGCGCCAGCAGCTTGAGGCTAAACTCTGGGGCCAACGTCCTGACTTTC	CASSLRLNSGANVLTF
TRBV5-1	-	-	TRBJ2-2	TGCGCCAGCACAAAAGGGGGGACGAACACCGGGGAGCTGTTTTTT	CASTKGGTNTGELFF
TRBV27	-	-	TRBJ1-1	TGTTATACAAAAACGAACACTGAAGCTTTCTTT	CYTKTNTEAFF
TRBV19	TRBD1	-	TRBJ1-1	TGTGCCAGTAGGGACAGGCCCACTGAAGCTTTCTTT	CASRDRPTEAFF
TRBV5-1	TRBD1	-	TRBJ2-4	TGCGCCAGCAGCGTGGGACAGGGACAAAACATTCAGTACTTC	CASSVGQGQNIQYF
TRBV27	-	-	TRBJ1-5	TGTGCCAGCAGTTTTGGGCCTACACCCCAGCCCCAGCATTTT	CASSFGPTPQPQHF
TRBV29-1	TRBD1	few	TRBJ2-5	TGCAGCGTTGTATGGACAGGGGTCCAAGAGACCCAGTACTTC	CSVVWTGVQETQYF
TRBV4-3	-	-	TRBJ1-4	TGCGCCAGCAGCCAAGATCATTTCCCGGGTAACGGAGATGAAAAACTGTTTTTT	CASSQDHFPGNGDEKLFF
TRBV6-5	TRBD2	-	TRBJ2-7	TGTGCCAGCAGGACTAGCGCGACCTACGAGCAGTACTTC	CASRTSATYEQYF
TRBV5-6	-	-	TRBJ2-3	TGTGCCAGCAGCTTCGCAAGGGGGACAGATACGCAGTATTTT	CASSFARGTDTQYF
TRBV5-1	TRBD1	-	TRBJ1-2	TGCGCCAGCAGCTTGGGGGCTTTACAGGGGTCGCATGGCTACACCTTC	CASSLGALQGSHGYTF
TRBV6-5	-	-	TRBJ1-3	TGTGCCAGCAGTTCGCAGGTACACTCTGGAAACACCATATATTTT	CASSSQVHSGNTIYF
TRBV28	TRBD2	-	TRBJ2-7	TGTGCCAGCAGTCAGGGACTAGCGGGAGGCCCTCGTCCACGCGAGCAGTACTTC	CASSQGLAGGPRPREQYF
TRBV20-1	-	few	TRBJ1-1	TGCAGTGCTAGGTCAAACGAGAATGCTTTCTTT	CSARSNENAFF
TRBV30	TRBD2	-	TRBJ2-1	TGTGCCTGGAGTCCCCGGACTAGCGGACGCCCCATACGCAATGAGCAGTTCTTC	CAWSPRTSGRPIRNEQFF
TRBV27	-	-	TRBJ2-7	TGTGCCAGCAGTTCCTACGGGCCCTCCTACGAGCAGTACTTC	CASSSYGPSYEQYF
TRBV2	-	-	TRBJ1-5	TGTGCCAGCAGTGAAGGTTTGGGTGGGAATCAGCCCCAGCATTTT	CASSEGLGGNQPQHF
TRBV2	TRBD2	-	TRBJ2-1	TGTGCCAGCAGTGGAACCGGGACTAGCGGGAGGCCGAGCTCCTACAATGAGCAGTTCTTC	CASSGTGTSGRPSSYNEQFF
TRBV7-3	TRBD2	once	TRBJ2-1	TGTGCCAGCAGCTCGACTAGCGGGGGGGCCGGTGAGCAGTTCTTC	CASSSTSGGAGEQFF
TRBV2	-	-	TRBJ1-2	TGTGCCAGCACCCGCCGGGGCAACCCTACTCAGGATAGGAGTGGCTACACCTTC	CASTRRGNPTQDRSGYTF
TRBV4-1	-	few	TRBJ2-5	TGCGCCAGCAGCCCACCGGGCCTTTTGGCGGAGACCCAGTACTTC	CASSPPGLLAETQYF
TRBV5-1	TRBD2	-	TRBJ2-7	TGCGCCAGCAGTATGGGACTAGCGGGGCTCGAGCAGTACTTC	CASSMGLAGLEQYF
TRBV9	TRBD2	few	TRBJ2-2	TGTGCCAGCAGCGCCCCTCGAGCGGGGGGTTTCACCGGGGAGCTGTTTTTT	CASSAPRAGGFTGELFF
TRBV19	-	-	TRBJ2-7	TGTGCCAGTAGTTTGGGGCCTAGCCACTACGAGCAGTACTTC	CASSLGPSHYEQYF
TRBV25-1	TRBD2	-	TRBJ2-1	TGTGCCAGCAGTGCTGAAGGACTAGGACGTTCTGAGCAGTTCTTC	CASSAEGLGRSEQFF
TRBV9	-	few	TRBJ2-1	TGTGCCAGCAGCCAATTACTTTACTCCTACAATGAGCAGTTCTTC	CASSQLLYSYNEQFF
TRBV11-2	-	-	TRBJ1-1	TGTGCCAGCAGCGCTGGGGCGACCGGGACGGGAGAAGCTTTCTTT	CASSAGATGTGEAFF
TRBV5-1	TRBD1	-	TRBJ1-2	TGCGCCAGCAGAAAGGACAGGGTGGATGGCTACACCTTC	CASRKDRVDGYTF
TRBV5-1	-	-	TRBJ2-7	TGCGCCAGCAGCACTTCGCGGCCGGGCGGAGCCGCCGAGCAGTACTTC	CASSTSRPGGAAEQYF
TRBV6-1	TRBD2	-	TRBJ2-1	TGTGCCAGCATGACTAGCTCAAGCTCCTACAATGAGCAGTTCTTC	CASMTSSSSYNEQFF
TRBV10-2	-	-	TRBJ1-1	TGCGCCAGCAGTCACGGGACGGGAAACACTGAAGCTTTCTTT	CASSHGTGNTEAFF
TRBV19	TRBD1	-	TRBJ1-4	TGTGCCAGTAGTACGGGACAGGGAGGCGTAAAACTGTTTTTT	CASSTGQGGVKLFF
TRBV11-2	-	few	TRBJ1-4	TGTGCCAGCAGCTCGTTGGCAGGCATGGGTGAAAAACTGTTTTTT	CASSSLAGMGEKLFF
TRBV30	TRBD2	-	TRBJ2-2	TGTGCCTGGAAGGGCCCCGGGGGGGGCACCGGGGAGCTGTTTTTT	CAWKGPGGGTGELFF
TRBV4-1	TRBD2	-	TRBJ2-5	TGCGCCAGCAGCCAAGTTTTCAGCGGGGCCGGGGCCCAAGAGACCCAGTACTTC	CASSQVFSGAGAQETQYF
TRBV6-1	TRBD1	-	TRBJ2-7	TGTGCCAGCAGTGACCGGACAGGGGGCTTAATTGGAACCTACGAGCAGTACTTC	CASSDRTGGLIGTYEQYF
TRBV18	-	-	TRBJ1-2	TGTGCCAGCTCACCACTTGACGGATCCTATGGCTACACCTTC	CASSPLDGSYGYTF
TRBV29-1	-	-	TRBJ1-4	TGCAGCGTACTTGTAGGGGGGGGCGGAAAACTGTTTTTT	CSVLVGGGGKLFF
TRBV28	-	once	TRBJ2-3	TGTGCCAGCAGCCCATCCGACAGCACAGATACGCAGTATTTT	CASSPSDSTDTQYF
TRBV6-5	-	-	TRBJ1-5	TGTGCCAGCAGCTATAGCACAGGGTCGGGGCAGCCCCAGCATTTT	CASSYSTGSGQPQHF
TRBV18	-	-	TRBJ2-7	TGTGCCAGCTCACAGGGCCGGACCTCTCGGGAGCAGTACTTC	CASSQGRTSREQYF